This T cell receptor (beta chain) was captured by sequencing in a study of OX40 agonist ivuxolimab in advanced cancers. Study-level background: Patients received ivuxolimab, an agonistic anti-OX40 (CD134) antibody. Cohort: around 79% men, mean age about 60, aged roughly 23 to 90.

Concerning this clone: As yet, its antigen is unknown.

The CDR3 totals 15 residues. Germline V CDR1 and CDR2: GTSNPN, SVGIG (reference sequence). V lost 0 bases and J lost 2, with 13 bases in between. Study-wide findings and caveats: Clonal expansion by week 6 occurred in CD4+ and CD8+ blood T cells (at 0.1 to 3.0 mg/kg).

Method: immunoSEQ multiplex PCR; TCRdb's copy keeps in-frame clones and lacks some. Among about 70,000 clones listed, around 87% were seen once. This chain connects TRBV30 to TRBJ2-5; the D gene is possibly TRBD1 (6 bases). The specimen comprised CD4+ or CD8+ T cells sorted from blood, sampled in a trial of the OX40 agonist ivuxolimab. This TCR came from an adult with an advanced solid tumor such as melanoma, head and neck, liver or kidney cancer. The CDR3 region has the DNA TGTGCCTGGAGTGTACTCAGGGGCGTACAAGAGACCCAGTACTTC. Translation: CAWSVLRGVQETQYF.